This is a list of T cell receptor beta chains from one sample in a study of blood T cell repertoires in COVID-19. Assay: immunoSEQ multiplex PCR; the TCRdb copy retains only in-frame clones and omits some. The table has almost 50,000 clones, 65% to 80% seen once. The sequencing sample was made of peripheral blood. These receptors all stem from a man in his 70s with acute or convalescent COVID-19. Each CDR3 is given with its conserved first and last residue. A D gene is named only where the DNA matches it firmly. Clone size appears in some rows only: once, few, many, or a class for an expanded clone.

TRBV4-2	.	.	TRBJ1-2	TGTGCCAGCAGCCATGGGCCTACAGCGGGCGACACCTTC	CASSHGPTAGDTF
TRBV19	.	TRBD1	TRBJ1-2	TGTGCCAGTAGAGGGACAGGGTCGAACTATGGCTACACCTTC	CASRGTGSNYGYTF
TRBV2	.	.	TRBJ1-1	TGTGCCAGCAGACAGGGTGGCATCGAAGCTTTCTTT	CASRQGGIEAFF
TRBV27	.	.	TRBJ2-1	TGTGCCAGCAGTCACACGGAGGCTATCTACAATGAGCAGTTCTTC	CASSHTEAIYNEQFF
TRBV5-4	.	.	TRBJ2-5	TGTGCCAGCAGCGCCAACTACGGCACCGAGACCCAGTACTTC	CASSANYGTETQYF
TRBV30	.	TRBD1	TRBJ1-6	TGTGCCTGGAGTGTTAGGGACAGGGGGCCATGGAATTCACCCCTCCACTTT	CAWSVRDRGPWNSPLHF
TRBV4-3	.	.	TRBJ1-5	TGCGCCAGCAGCCAAGATCGGGAGGATCAGCCCCAGCATTTT	CASSQDREDQPQHF
TRBV6-5	.	TRBD1	TRBJ2-7	TGTGCCAGCAGCGGCCCGGGACAGAGCTACGAGCAGTACTTC	CASSGPGQSYEQYF
TRBV6-5	many	TRBD1	TRBJ1-4	TGTGCCAGCAGTTCGGGACAGGGCGATGAAAAACTGTTTTTT	CASSSGQGDEKLFF
TRBV7-2	.	.	TRBJ1-1	TGTGCCAGCAGCTCCAGAACCGCGGGGAACACTGAAGCTTTCTTT	CASSSRTAGNTEAFF
TRBV4-3	few	TRBD2	TRBJ2-5	TGCGCCAGCAGCCGCCGACTAGCGGCCTCGCAAGAGACCCAGTACTTC	CASSRRLAASQETQYF
TRBV10-3	.	TRBD2	TRBJ2-1	TGTGCCATCAGTGAGCCCGGACTAGCGGGGACTCGCTCCTACAATGAGCAGTTCTTC	CAISEPGLAGTRSYNEQFF
TRBV5-1	.	.	TRBJ2-7	TGCGCCAGCAGCTTGGAGCCGGGACAATCCTACGAGCAGTACTTC	CASSLEPGQSYEQYF
TRBV12-3/TRBV12-4	.	.	TRBJ1-2	TGTGCCACGACCCGCGGCGGATCGGATGGCTACACCTTC	CATTRGGSDGYTF
TRBV24-1	once	.	TRBJ1-2	TGTGCCACCAGTGATTCTCGAGAAGGCTACACCTTC	CATSDSREGYTF
TRBV5-6	few	.	TRBJ1-5	TGTGCCAGCAGCTTGGGGGGCGCCAATCAGCCCCAGCATTTT	CASSLGGANQPQHF
TRBV27	.	.	TRBJ2-1	TGTGCCAGCAGTTTATCATCGACTAGATACAATGAGCAGTTCTTC	CASSLSSTRYNEQFF
TRBV5-1	.	TRBD2	TRBJ2-5	TGCGCCAGCAGGTCCGGGACTAGCGGGAGCTGGCAAGAGACCCAGTACTTC	CASRSGTSGSWQETQYF
TRBV15	.	TRBD1	TRBJ1-2	TGTGCCACCGGCTTAACAGGGGATGGCTATGGCTACACCTTC	CATGLTGDGYGYTF
TRBV11-3	.	TRBD2	TRBJ2-1	TGTGCCAGCAGCCGGGGGGGGAGCGGGTCGTACAATGAGCAGTTCTTC	CASSRGGSGSYNEQFF
TRBV7-8	.	.	TRBJ1-5	TGTGCCAGCAGCTTACAGGTGGGTCAGCCCCAGCATTTT	CASSLQVGQPQHF
TRBV7-2	.	TRBD1	TRBJ1-5	TGTGCCAGCAGCTTGGCGGGACAGGGAATGGAGCCCCAGCATTTT	CASSLAGQGMEPQHF
TRBV25-1	.	TRBD2	TRBJ2-1	TGTGCCAGCAGTGCCTCTTGGGGAGGGTCAAATGAGCAGTTCTTC	CASSASWGGSNEQFF